This T cell receptor (beta chain) was sequenced in a study of blood T cell repertoires in COVID-19. Original analysis: Reference gene primer amplification yielded estimated nucleated cell counts. Data came from immunoSEQ multiplex PCR; TCRdb stores just in-frame clones and leaves some out. V and J calls and clone size are as listed in that table; D and trimming were resolved from the DNA. Among around 180,000 clones, roughly four fifths were seen once, and the ten largest hold less than 15%. All enrollees were about 18 to 90 years old and from roughly 22 US areas. Cohort allocation depended upon clinical history that participants reported. Germline-derived CDR1 and CDR2 are KGHSH and LQKENI. The germline V and J ends were trimmed by 1 base and 4 bases, with 8 bases remaining between them. The CDR3 has 14 residues.

What was sequenced was PBMCs or T cells enriched from blood (not recorded which). V usage is TRBV18 and J usage is TRBJ1-5, with D perhaps matching TRBD1 (5 bases). This clonotype was obtained from a man in his fifties or sixties who had recovered from COVID-19. CDR3 DNA: TGTGCCAGCTCACCACAGGGGTTGAATCAGCCCCAGCATTTT. It translates to CASSPQGLNQPQHF.